The T cell receptor beta chain under discussion was sequenced for a study of T cell changes during pregnancy in multiple sclerosis. The method was immunoSEQ multiplex PCR; TCRdb's version includes in-frame clones alone and lacks a portion of them. The sample holds roughly 18,000 clones, about 83% seen once. After removal of 4 bases from V and 6 bases from J, the junction contained 8 bases not matched to a gene. There are 16 residues in the CDR3. Germline V CDR1 and CDR2: SGHRS, YFSETQ. The sample in question was CD8+ T cells from peripheral blood mononuclear cells, obtained in the second trimester of pregnancy. The chain uses TRBV5-1 and TRBJ2-2; 11 bases line up with TRBD2. This receptor was obtained from a female donor in good health, enrolled as a control in a pregnancy study. The CDR3 sequence is CASSEIAGGPSGELFF. CDR3 sequence (DNA): TGCGCCAGCAGCGAAATAGCGGGGGGGCCGTCCGGGGAGCTGTTTTTT.